This note documents a single TCR beta chain sequence. Its specificity is unknown. This sample is part of a study of cytomegalovirus exposure and HLA in healthy donors. Study information: The roughly 120 validation repertoires matched the 666 first-cohort repertoires in platform, a later analysis reported. Overall study results and limits: Diagnosis of cytomegalovirus status made by the classifier reportedly showed high specificity and sensitivity. Listed as cytomegalovirus-associated were approximately 160 TCR beta chains. According to a subsequent analysis, TCR clusters identified in the first cohort showed a tendency to co-occur across the 100 to 150 validation repertoires.

Data came from immunoSEQ multiplex PCR; TCRdb stores just in-frame clones and leaves some out. The sample comprises some 76,000 clones, nearly 95% of which are singletons, and approximately 2% rests with the top ten. The junction had 13 bases not matched to a gene; V was cut back by 3 bases and J by 9 bases. Germline V gene lookup returns CDR1 SQVTM and CDR2 ANQGSEA. The CDR3 consists of 16 residues. The sequence was obtained from a woman aged 18-30 years in good health and CMV-seronegative. The chain uses TRBV29-1 and TRBJ2-7, with TRBD2 matching 14 bases. Sequenced material: PBMCs. CDR3 region: CSVEGGSGLAGEAQYF. The CDR3 nucleotides read TGCAGCGTTGAGGGAGGATCGGGACTAGCGGGAGAGGCGCAGTACTTC.